The 10 T cell receptor beta chains in this list originate from one sample, sequenced in a study of blood T cell repertoires in COVID-19 (dated by TCRdb to the early 2020s). The library was built by means of the immunoSEQ multiplex PCR assay. The immuneACCESS repertoire file appears here via TCRdb, limited to in-frame rearrangements. These files lack a portion of the clones; in checked studies, under half of the deficit traces to unresolved V genes, and the cause of the others is not known. The sample table records over 250,000 clones; 75% to 95% of these occur just once. 1% to 1.3% of the sample lies in the top ten. The sequencing input was PBMCs or T cells enriched from blood (not recorded which). These receptors came from a woman aged 30 to 39 who had recovered from COVID-19.

The J gene is TRBJ2-1, the V gene TRBV27, with 9 nucleotides matching TRBD2. Germline V gene lookup returns CDR1 MNHEY and CDR2 SMNVEV (reference sequence). The CDR3 extends over 14 amino acids. V trimming: 2 bases; J trimming: 12 bases; junction bases outside the gene matches: 8. CDR3 DNA sequence: TGTGCCAGCAGTTTACTAGCGGGAAACATAGGGCAGTTCTTC. Protein product: CASSLLAGNIGQFF.

The CDR3 sequence is CASRLGTAGRTEAFF. CDR3 nucleotide sequence: TGTGCCAGCAGGCTAGGAACGGCGGGGAGAACTGAAGCTTTCTTT. This chain links TRBV5-6 with TRBJ1-1; D gene unclear. Germline CDR1 and CDR2: SGHDT and YYEEEE. This CDR3 comprises 15 residues. Between the trimmed V and J ends, which lost 5 bases and 5 bases, there was a span of 19 bases.

In its sample, this clone was seen once. The J gene is TRBJ2-5, the V gene TRBV15; D unclear. Germline-derived CDR1 and CDR2 are LNHNV and YYDKDF (reference sequence). The CDR3 runs 14 residues. V lost 0 bases and J lost 1, with 6 bases in between. The CDR3 sequence: CATSRERGQETQYF. The CDR3 nucleotides read TGTGCCACCAGCAGAGAACGAGGCCAAGAGACCCAGTACTTC. Full variable domain (missing parts from reference TRBV15 and TRBJ2-5): DAMVIQNPRYQVTQFGKPVTLSCSQTLNHNVMYWYQQKSSQAPKLLFHYYDKDFNNEADTPDNFQSRRPNTSFCFLDIRSPGLGDTAMYLCATSRERGQETQYFGPGTRLLVL.

The chain is built from TRBV24-1 and TRBJ2-3, with D maybe TRBD2 (5 bases). This CDR3 has 16 amino acids. Germline lookup yields CDR1 KGHDR and CDR2 SFDVKD. V lost 0 bases to trimming and J lost 3 bases, with 12 bases between them. The CDR3, as DNA: TGTGCCACCAGTGATTTGATGTCAGAGGGAACAGATACGCAGTATTTT. This translates into CATSDLMSEGTDTQYF.

This clone was counted once. The rearrangement uses TRBV18 and TRBJ2-3; no firm D call. CDR3 size: 12 residues. Germline V gene sequence: CDR1 KGHSH, CDR2 LQKENI. The V and J ends lost 2 bases and 3 bases respectively, with 3 bases between them. Here the CDR3 DNA reads TGTGCCAGCTCACCAATAACAGATACGCAGTATTTT. Its protein product is CASSPITDTQYF.

The chain combines TRBV12-3 or TRBV12-4 with TRBJ2-7; D is unresolved. This CDR3 is 13 amino acids long. V lost 5 bases, J lost 2 bases, and 10 bases lay in between. The CDR3 spells CASSPRQTYEQYF. The CDR3, as DNA: TGTGCCAGCAGTCCCCGACAAACCTACGAGCAGTACTTC.

V usage is TRBV6-1 and J usage is TRBJ1-3; 8 bases are shared with TRBD1. The length of the CDR3 is 16 residues. J was trimmed by 0 bases and V by 4 bases; bases with no gene match: 5. The germline gives CDR1 MNHNS, CDR2 SASEGT. CDR3 DNA: TGTGCCAGCAGTGTACCGGGACAGGTCTCTGGAAACACCATATATTTT. Encoded protein: CASSVPGQVSGNTIYF.

The genes are TRBV29-1 and TRBJ1-2; a weak D match, TRBD1 (6 bases). Trimming shortened V by 1 base and J by 8 bases, and 17 bases separated the two germline ends. The germline V gene has CDR1 SQVTM and CDR2 ANQGSEA. The CDR3 length is 14 residues. This CDR3 is CSVEGLAQGYGYTF. DNA of the CDR3: TGCAGCGTTGAAGGACTCGCTCAGGGGTACGGCTACACCTTC.

The genes are TRBV19 and TRBJ1-5, with D possibly being TRBD1 (6 bases). The CDR3 consists of 17 residues. Deletions cut 4 bases from V and 7 bases from J, with 23 bases between. Per germline, CDR1 LNHDA and CDR2 SQIVND (reference sequence). CDR3 DNA sequence: TGTGCCAGTAGTACCGCAATGCATTTGGGGGCCCGGCAGCCCCAGCATTTT. Translated, it gives CASSTAMHLGARQPQHF. Filled out from reference TRBV19 and TRBJ1-5, the complete variable domain reads DGGITQSPKYLFRKEGQNVTLSCEQNLNHDAMYWYRQDPGQGLRLIYYSQIVNDFQKGDIAEGYSVSREKKESFPLTVTSAQKNPTAFYLCASSTAMHLGARQPQHFGDGTRLSIL.

The V and J genes are TRBV3-1 (or the pseudogene TRBV3-2) and TRBJ2-2; 13 positions agree with TRBD2. After removal of 0 bases from V and 8 bases from J, the junction contained 15 bases not matched to a gene. Germline V gives CDR1 LGHDT, CDR2 YNNKEL (reference sequence). The CDR3 consists of 20 residues. The CDR3 DNA reads as TGTGCCAGCAGCCAAGAAGGCGGGGGCAGGCGGACTAGCGGGAGTGGGGAGCTGTTTTTT. Translating gives CASSQEGGGRRTSGSGELFF.